This T cell receptor beta chain was documented in a study of cytomegalovirus exposure and HLA in healthy donors. Study overall: Per a later analysis, the 666 first-cohort and approximately 120 validation repertoires shared one platform.

Sequencing was performed with immunoSEQ multiplex PCR; in TCRdb, only in-frame clones are kept and a portion is missing. The table records fewer than 200,000 clones, approximately 87% of them present only once. Germline V gene data show CDR1 as LGHNA and CDR2 as YSLEER. This CDR3 region has 15 residues. Trimming cost V 0 bases and J 7 bases, with 12 bases left between them. V and J are TRBV4-3 and TRBJ1-4; no clear D. Sequencing was done on a sample of PBMCs. This clonotype originated in a woman between 25 and 40 years old in good health and CMV-seronegative. CDR3 in amino acids: CASSQDAGRGEKLFF. The CDR3 nucleotides read TGCGCCAGCAGCCAAGACGCGGGCCGCGGTGAAAAACTGTTTTTT.